A single sample gave rise to the 18 T cell receptor beta chains below, sequenced in a study of blood T cell repertoires in COVID-19. Clones were sequenced by immunoSEQ multiplex PCR, and TCRdb holds only the in-frame ones, with some missing. Here the sample spans 110,000 to 150,000 clones, more than 75% being singletons. Sequenced: peripheral blood. The receptors originated from a woman aged 40 to 50 with acute or convalescent COVID-19.

This chain links TRBV6-5 with TRBJ1-2, with a weak D call TRBD1 (5 bases). V shed 6 bases and J shed 0 bases, with 11 bases lying between them. This CDR3 comprises 14 residues. CDR1 is MNHEY, CDR2 SVGAGI, per germline. The CDR3 region is CASRNQGTNYGYTF. The CDR3 bases are TGTGCCAGCAGGAATCAGGGAACTAACTATGGCTACACCTTC.

This chain links TRBV3-1 (or the pseudogene TRBV3-2) with TRBJ1-1; 8 bases line up with TRBD1. Germline loops: CDR1 LGHDT, CDR2 YNNKEL (reference sequence). There are 14 residues in the CDR3. Trimming took 6 bases from V and 0 from J; bases not matched to a gene: 3. The CDR3 nucleotides read TGTGCCAGCAGTGACAGGGGCATGAACACTGAAGCTTTCTTT. It translates to CASSDRGMNTEAFF.

The chain links TRBV7-6 to TRBJ2-2; TRBD2 matches 12 bases. The CDR3 consists of 17 residues. The V and J ends lost 1 base and 9 bases, in that order; junction bases with no gene match: 9. Germline lookup yields CDR1 SGHVS and CDR2 FNYEAQ. CDR3 in amino acids: CASSLGAGTSGPRELFF. CDR3 nucleotides: TGTGCCAGCAGCTTAGGCGCCGGGACTAGCGGGCCCCGGGAGCTGTTTTTT.

V usage is TRBV4-1 and J usage is TRBJ2-3, with TRBD2 matching over 10 bases. This CDR3 comprises 16 residues. Trimming took 4 bases from V and 1 from J; bases not matched to a gene: 5. Germline V gene lookup returns CDR1 MGHRA and CDR2 YSYEKL. DNA for the CDR3: TGCGCCAGCAGCCGAGCGGGAGGGAGAGGCACAGATACGCAGTATTTT. This translates into CASSRAGGRGTDTQYF.

V is TRBV3-1 (or the pseudogene TRBV3-2) and J is TRBJ2-3; D perhaps matches TRBD2 (6 bases). The germline V gene has CDR1 LGHDT and CDR2 YNNKEL (reference sequence). The CDR3 spans 14 residues. V lost 4 bases and J lost 7, with 15 bases in between. The CDR3 here is CASSLITAGHTQYF. In nucleotides, the CDR3 is TGTGCCAGCAGCCTTATCACAGCGGGCCATACGCAGTATTTT.

V and J are TRBV11-1 and TRBJ2-2; D is ambiguous. The CDR3 covers 14 residues. V was shortened by 6 bases and J by 1 base, with 9 bases between the two germline ends. CDR1 and CDR2 from the germline V gene are SGHAT and FQDESV (reference sequence). This CDR3 reads CASSLRRNTGELFF. The CDR3 DNA reads as TGTGCCAGCAGTCTACGGAGGAACACCGGGGAGCTGTTTTTT.

This chain links TRBV2 with TRBJ2-1, with TRBD1 identical over 8 bases. This CDR3 is built from 14 residues. Germline CDR1 SNHLY, CDR2 FYNNEI. V was pared by 3 bases and J by 10 bases, with 8 bases of the junction left unmatched. CDR3 region: CASSDRQGSSEQFF. As DNA, the CDR3 is TGTGCCAGCAGTGATCGACAGGGGTCCTCAGAGCAGTTCTTC.

This clone was counted a single time. V gene TRBV6-2 or TRBV6-3 combines with J gene TRBJ1-4; a weak D match, TRBD1 (5 bases). CDR3 size: 13 residues. Germline V CDR1 and CDR2: MNHEY, SVGEGT. Trimming cost V 4 bases and J 13 bases, with 16 bases left between them. CDR3 region: CASSWGGSQGLFF. The CDR3 coding sequence is TGTGCCAGCAGTTGGGGAGGGTCCCAGGGACTGTTTTTT.

Comments on this clone: The sample holds other DNA sequences that translate to the same CDR3. The chain has TRBV18 and TRBJ1-1; the match to TRBD1 covers 8 bases. CDR1 and CDR2 from the germline V gene are KGHSH and LQKENI. The J segment lost 1 base and the V segment lost 2 bases, leaving 0 bases of the junction unmatched. The CDR3 is 14 amino acids. The CDR3 coding sequence is TGTGCCAGCTCACCAGGACAGGGGAACACTGAAGCTTTCTTT. Residues: CASSPGQGNTEAFF.

This chain connects TRBV7-2 to TRBJ2-3; 7 nucleotides align to TRBD2. With 6 bases clipped from V and 3 bases from J, the junction kept 12 bases outside the gene matches. CDR1 is SGHTA and CDR2 is FQGNSA in the germline V gene. The CDR3 runs 16 residues. CDR3 region: CASSPLAAGVTDTQYF. DNA of the CDR3: TGTGCCAGCAGTCCCCTAGCGGCGGGGGTGACAGATACGCAGTATTTT.

This clone was seen just once. The chain is built from TRBV28 and TRBJ2-1, with 9 bases matching TRBD2. The CDR3 is 14 amino acids. The ends lost 4 bases at V and 8 bases at J; junction bases unmatched: 6. Germline loops: CDR1 MDHEN, CDR2 SYDVKM. This chain's CDR3 is CASSSASGIYEQFF. CDR3 DNA sequence: TGTGCCAGCAGTTCGGCTAGCGGGATATATGAGCAGTTCTTC.

This sequence joins TRBV7-9 and TRBJ1-3, with 7 nucleotides matching TRBD1. Germline V gene lookup returns CDR1 SEHNR and CDR2 FQNEAQ (reference sequence). The CDR3 length is 15 residues. Trimming took 2 bases from V and 1 from J; bases not matched to a gene: 2. The CDR3: CASSLTTGSGNTIYF. CDR3 sequence (DNA): TGTGCCAGCAGCTTAACGACAGGGTCTGGAAACACCATATATTTT.

This clone has only one observation. The chain uses TRBV12-3 or TRBV12-4 and TRBJ1-2, with a tentative D call TRBD1 (5 bases). The CDR3 sequence is 11 residues long. The V end lost 6 bases, the J end lost 5 bases, and 7 bases lay between the germline ends. The CDR3 bases are TGTGCCAGCAGCGCAGGGTATGGCTACACCTTC. This sequence encodes CASSAGYGYTF.

The chain recombines TRBV7-9 with TRBJ2-7; tentatively, D is TRBD2 (6 bases). Germline V lookup: CDR1 SEHNR, CDR2 FQNEAQ (reference sequence). The CDR3 is 13 amino acids. CDR3: CATGGSYSYEQYF. CDR3 DNA sequence: TGTGCGACCGGAGGGTCCTACTCCTACGAGCAGTACTTC.

The chain combines TRBV19 with TRBJ1-5, with no clear D. Looked up from germline, CDR1 is LNHDA and CDR2 is SQIVND (reference sequence). This CDR3 has 14 amino acids. Trimming took off 0 bases at V and 7 bases at J, with 10 bases between the two ends. In DNA form, the CDR3 reads TGTGCCAGTAGTATAGAAGGAGGGTGGCAGCCCCAGCATTTT. It codes for CASSIEGGWQPQHF.

This chain joins TRBV21-1 and TRBJ2-7; TRBD1 is the table's D call, not checked against the DNA. TRBV21-1 is shown as a pseudogene. This CDR3 region has 14 residues. The CDR3 protein is CASRGTGLRYEQYF. The CDR3 DNA follows: TGTGCCAGCAGGGGGACAGGGCTCCGCTACGAGCAGTACTTC.

This clone was seen once. The J gene is TRBJ2-7, the V gene TRBV12-3 or TRBV12-4; 8 nucleotides line up with TRBD2. J was trimmed by 11 bases and V by 6 bases; bases with no gene match: 9. CDR3 size: 12 residues. As DNA, the CDR3 is TGTGCCAGCAGCCTACCGGGGGGGGTTGAGTACTTC. Amino acid sequence: CASSLPGGVEYF.

This clone was seen more than once but under ten times. The chain uses TRBV5-6 and TRBJ2-1; TRBD2 is a possible D gene (5 bases). Per germline, CDR1 SGHDT and CDR2 YYEEEE. CDR3 length: 13 amino acids. V lost 4 bases, J lost 9 bases, and 14 bases lay in between. The CDR3 DNA reads as TGTGCCAGCAGCCCGTGGCGGGTCCCTGAGCAGTTCTTC. Amino acid sequence: CASSPWRVPEQFF.